These 6 T cell receptor beta chains were all obtained from the same sample, sequenced in a study of vaccination effects on CD4 cells after COVID-19. Following an approximately eleven-day culture, CD4+ T cells were purified. The table came from immunoSEQ multiplex PCR; TCRdb's copy has only in-frame clones and leaves some out. Here the sample spans 20,000 to 25,000 clones, around 70% being singletons. Their specific antigens are unknown. Sequencing was performed on CD4+ T cells from PBMCs cultured without peptide, taken before COVID-19 vaccination. Receptors were obtained from a human donor who received a COVID-19 vaccine.

This CDR3 reads CASSKQAYRDQPQHF. As DNA, the CDR3 is TGTGCCAGTAGTAAACAGGCCTACCGGGATCAGCCCCAGCATTTT. This rearrangement joins TRBV19 to TRBJ1-5; maybe TRBD1 (5 bases). Germline CDR1 reads LNHDA; CDR2 reads SQIVND (reference sequence). Trimming cost V 4 bases and J 5 bases, with 15 bases left between them. The CDR3 is 15 residues long.

The chain recombines TRBV19 with TRBJ1-5; D unresolved. CDR1 LNHDA and CDR2 SQIVND come from the germline V gene (reference sequence). The CDR3 length is 14 residues. Trimming took off 7 bases at V and 0 bases at J, with 10 bases between the two ends. CDR3 sequence: CASNTDYSNQPQHF. CDR3 coding DNA: TGTGCCAGTAATACAGATTATAGCAATCAGCCCCAGCATTTT.

This sequence joins TRBV18 and TRBJ2-2; D is unclear. The CDR3 length is 16 residues. V was pared by 1 base and J by 2 bases, with 11 bases between. Per germline, CDR1 KGHSH and CDR2 LQKENI. CDR3 sequence reads: CASSPQSQINTGELFF. CDR3 coding DNA: TGTGCCAGCTCACCACAGTCACAGATAAACACCGGGGAGCTGTTTTTT.

J is TRBJ2-1 and V is TRBV27; D is possibly TRBD2 (7 bases). CDR3 length: 12 amino acids. The germline gives CDR1 MNHEY, CDR2 SMNVEV (reference sequence). Trimming stripped 8 bases from V and 10 bases from J, with 15 bases between. CDR3 sequence: CASRGADREQFF. In DNA, the CDR3 is TGTGCCAGCCGGGGGGCCGACAGGGAGCAGTTCTTC.

This clone appeared a few times. J is TRBJ2-1 and V is TRBV6-2 or TRBV6-3; 8 bases agree with TRBD2. Trimming at V came to 5 bases and at J to 8 bases, leaving 11 bases not matched to a gene. This CDR3 spans 15 amino acids. Germline V lookup: CDR1 MNHEY, CDR2 SVGEGT. This CDR3 reads CASSPGRGRIDEQFF. CDR3 coding DNA: TGTGCCAGCAGTCCGGGACGCGGGAGGATCGATGAGCAGTTCTTC.

The gene calls are TRBV3-1 (or the pseudogene TRBV3-2) and TRBJ2-3; D is uncertain. Trimming pared 5 bases from V and 3 bases from J, leaving 12 bases between. The CDR3 covers 14 residues. Germline V gene lookup returns CDR1 LGHDT and CDR2 YNNKEL (reference sequence). The CDR3 bases are TGTGCCAGCAGCAACGGTGTCCGTACAGATACGCAGTATTTT. This gives the protein CASSNGVRTDTQYF.